Below are 15 T cell receptor beta chains sequenced from a single sample in a study of CD8 T cells in Susac syndrome. It was with random hexamers that roughly 0.5 to 1 ug RNA was reverse transcribed. TCRdb called the immunoSEQ multiplex PCR reads again in MiXCR, with one record for every CDR3 protein. The data show some 190,000 distinct CDR3 sequences, roughly 93% seen once. Sequenced sample: CD4+ T cells from PBMCs. These receptors were taken from a human donor with Susac syndrome.

The chain has TRBV7-2 and TRBJ2-5; D unresolved. The germline gives CDR1 SGHTA, CDR2 FQGNSA. V was pared by 4 bases and J by 5 bases, with 5 bases between. CDR3 length: 11 residues. The CDR3 DNA follows: TGTGCCAGCAGCTCCGTGGAGACCCAGTACTTC. Translated: CASSSVETQYF.

The V and J genes are TRBV20-1 and TRBJ2-1; D ambiguous. Germline CDR1 reads DFQATT; CDR2 reads SNEGSKA (reference sequence). The V end lost 6 bases, the J end lost 5 bases, and 5 bases lay between the germline ends. This CDR3 region has 10 residues. The CDR3 is CSATNNEQFF. CDR3 DNA sequence: TGCAGTGCCACTAACAATGAGCAGTTCTTC.

The V gene is TRBV30, the J gene TRBJ1-1, with 7 bases lining up with TRBD1. The CDR3 sequence is 14 residues long. V lost 5 bases to trimming and J lost 6 bases; unmatched junction nucleotides: 12. Per the germline V gene, CDR1 is GTSNPN and CDR2 is SVGIG (reference sequence). Written as DNA, the CDR3 is TGTGCCTGGGGGACCGGACAGGCCGCCCCTGAAGCTTTCTTT. Encoded protein: CAWGTGQAAPEAFF.

This clonotype was seen a single time. The V gene is TRBV19, the J gene TRBJ1-5; a weak D match, TRBD1 (5 bases). V was cut by 6 bases and J by 5 bases, with 14 bases left in between. The CDR3 extends over 14 amino acids. Germline assignment: CDR1 LNHDA and CDR2 SQIVND (reference sequence). The chain's CDR3 is CASSPMFRDQPQHF. The CDR3 DNA is TGTGCCAGTAGCCCTATGTTCAGGGATCAGCCCCAGCATTTT.

This clonotype came up once. This sequence joins TRBV12-3 or TRBV12-4 and TRBJ1-5; 10 bases map to TRBD1. V trimming: 6 bases; J trimming: 5 bases; junction bases outside the gene matches: 7. The CDR3 sequence is 15 residues long. The DNA for the CDR3 is TGTGCCAGCAGGGGGACAGGGGAGGTTGATCAGCCCCAGCATTTT. It is translated as CASRGTGEVDQPQHF.

The CDR3, as DNA: TGCAGTGCTTGTCAGGGGCGATTACATAATTCACCCCTCCACTTT. This translates into CSACQGRLHNSPLHF. This chain links TRBV20-1 with TRBJ1-6; D might be TRBD1 (6 bases). Germline CDR1 DFQATT, CDR2 SNEGSKA (reference sequence). V lost 5 bases and J lost 5, with 16 bases in between. The CDR3 has 15 residues.

This clonotype was recorded only once. V usage is TRBV11-2 and J usage is TRBJ1-1, with 10 nucleotides matching TRBD1. After removal of 5 bases from V and 8 bases from J, the junction contained 5 bases not matched to a gene. The V gene's germline CDR1 is SGHAT and CDR2 FQNNGV. The CDR3 has 13 amino acids. CDR3 loop: CASSPGTGVEAFF. The DNA for the CDR3 is TGTGCCAGCAGCCCCGGGACAGGGGTAGAAGCTTTCTTT. Full variable domain (remainder filled in from reference TRBV11-2 and TRBJ1-1): EAGVAQSPRYKIIEKRQSVAFWCNPISGHATLYWYQQILGQGPKLLIQFQNNGVVDDSQLPKDRFSAERLKGVDSTLKIQPAKLEDSAVYLCASSPGTGVEAFFGQGTRLTVV.

The chain couples TRBV6-2 or TRBV6-3 to TRBJ2-5; 7 bases agree with TRBD1. V was pared by 0 bases and J by 2 bases, with 3 bases of the junction left unmatched. CDR3 size: 15 residues. Germline CDR1 and CDR2: MNHEY and SVGEGT. CDR3 region: CASSYSGQQQETQYF. CDR3 DNA: TGTGCCAGCAGTTACTCGGGACAGCAACAAGAGACCCAGTACTTC.

The V and J genes are TRBV6-1 and TRBJ1-1; D perhaps matches TRBD1 (6 bases). Germline values: CDR1 MNHNS, CDR2 SASEGT. V lost 7 bases to trimming and J lost 4 bases, with 10 bases between them. The CDR3 contains 12 residues. DNA of the CDR3: TGTGCCAGCACCTCAGGGGTCACTGAAGCTTTCTTT. Amino acids: CASTSGVTEAFF.

V usage is TRBV7-9 and J usage is TRBJ2-2, with unresolved D. The germline V gene has CDR1 SEHNR and CDR2 FQNEAQ (reference sequence). The CDR3 is 15 amino acids. The V end was cut by 0 bases, the J end by 1 base, with 6 bases between. In DNA, the CDR3 is TGTGCCAGCAGCTTAGCGATGATGAACACCGGGGAGCTGTTTTTT. Translation gives CASSLAMMNTGELFF.

This chain links TRBV20-1 with TRBJ2-1; 9 bases align to TRBD2. The CDR3 sequence is 16 residues long. The germline V gene encodes CDR1 DFQATT and CDR2 SNEGSKA (reference sequence). V shed 0 bases and J 1 base; nucleotides not matched to a gene: 4. The CDR3 DNA sequence: TGCAGTGCTAGAGACCAGCGGGGGGCATCCTACAATGAGCAGTTCTTC. It yields the protein CSARDQRGASYNEQFF.

The rearrangement uses TRBV20-1 and TRBJ1-5; D gene ambiguous. The CDR3 consists of 12 residues. Per germline, CDR1 DFQATT and CDR2 SNEGSKA (reference sequence). V lost 6 bases to trimming and J lost 4 bases, with 10 bases between them. The CDR3 sequence is CSAQDQNQPQHF. The CDR3 region has the DNA TGCAGTGCCCAGGACCAAAATCAGCCCCAGCATTTT.

J is TRBJ1-6 and V is TRBV5-1; tentatively, D is TRBD1 (5 bases). Germline CDR1 SGHRS, CDR2 YFSETQ. The CDR3 has 14 residues. V gave up 0 bases and J gave up 14 bases, with 15 bases separating them. The CDR3 is CASSLEGLSRALHF. The CDR3 region has the DNA TGCGCCAGCAGCTTGGAGGGACTGTCCAGGGCCCTCCACTTT.

V gene TRBV14 combines with J gene TRBJ2-1; possible D gene TRBD2, 6 bases. Germline V CDR1 and CDR2: SGHDN, FVKESK. The CDR3 has 16 amino acids. V was pared by 1 base and J by 2 bases, with 12 bases between. The CDR3 loop is CASSQVGRKPYNEQFF. CDR3 nucleotides: TGTGCCAGCAGCCAAGTGGGGAGGAAACCCTACAATGAGCAGTTCTTC.

The rearrangement uses TRBV20-1 and TRBJ2-5, with D possibly being TRBD1 (6 bases). Germline assignment: CDR1 DFQATT and CDR2 SNEGSKA (reference sequence). Deletions cut 6 bases from V and 5 bases from J, with 13 bases between. CDR3 length: 12 amino acids. The CDR3: CSAGQLRETQYF. The CDR3 coding sequence is TGCAGTGCCGGACAGCTTAGGGAGACCCAGTACTTC.